This T cell receptor (beta chain) was captured by sequencing in a study of blood T cell repertoires in COVID-19. V shed 1 base and J shed 5 bases, with 6 bases lying between them. The germline V gene encodes CDR1 LGHDT and CDR2 YNNKEL (reference sequence). There are 14 residues in the CDR3. The assay was immunoSEQ multiplex PCR, and TCRdb's table has in-frame clones only and misses some. This repertoire shows around 180,000 clones, approximately 91% found once; its top ten account for approximately 2.3%. The sample taken for sequencing was peripheral blood. The TCR sequence derives from a man in his 70s with active or convalescent COVID-19. V and J are TRBV3-1 (or the pseudogene TRBV3-2) and TRBJ1-6; D is uncertain. The CDR3 DNA sequence: TGTGCCAGCAGCCAAGTGGAGAATAATTCACCCCTCCACTTT. Translated: CASSQVENNSPLHF.